This note documents a single T cell receptor (beta chain) sequence. Its antigen remains unidentified. The sample is drawn from a study of T cells in Graves' hyperthyroidism and ophthalmopathy. Per germline, CDR1 SGDLS and CDR2 YYNGEE. The V end was cut by 0 bases, the J end by 8 bases, with 14 bases between. The CDR3 totals 15 residues. The study left out patients who had uncontrolled infection, other autoimmune disease, pregnancy or lactation. Study results and caveats: Ophthalmopathy cases were set apart from stable hyperthyroidism by a 13 V-J model. Ophthalmopathy, which appeared later, was predicted by the model a median about 5.9 months before onset. Most thyroid clonotypes with frequency above 0.001 were detected in blood.

Regions amplified from RNA transcripts were the TCR beta CDR3 regions. First-round RT-PCR of the TCR CDR3 relied on the HTBI primer set. Each CDR3 protein is one row after TCRdb ran MiXCR on the multiplex PCR reads. The sample yields 500,000 to 750,000 distinct CDR3 sequences, approximately 15% seen once. This sequence originates from a woman aged 18-35 years with Graves' ophthalmopathy. The chain couples TRBV9 to TRBJ1-4; tentative D call: TRBD1 (5 bases). Sequencing was done on a sample of blood. CDR3 sequence reads: CASSVGVGDWEKLFF. The CDR3, as DNA: TGTGCCAGCAGCGTAGGAGTAGGGGATTGGGAAAAACTGTTTTTT.